A selection of T cell receptor beta chains follows, all from one sample in a study of T cells in tuberculosis. The assay was immunoSEQ multiplex PCR, and TCRdb's table has in-frame clones only and misses some. The data show tens of thousands of clones, with approximately 89% seen just once and approximately 2.4% held by the top ten. Sequenced material: PBMCs, taken at tuberculosis diagnosis. These receptors all come from an adult with tuberculosis. Both conserved end residues are part of each CDR3. The D gene is left open where the match is weak. The size field is filled for only some rows; it gives once, few, many or a size class.

J gene	clone size	D gene	V gene	CDR3 DNA	CDR3 protein
TRBJ1-6	few	TRBD1	TRBV6-5	TGTGCCAGCACCCTTTCCAGGGGGATGGGTTCACCCCTCCACTTT	CASTLSRGMGSPLHF
TRBJ1-3	.	.	TRBV7-2	TGTGCCAGCAGCCAGGACATCACGACAAACACCATATATTTT	CASSQDITTNTIYF
TRBJ1-5	.	TRBD1	TRBV6-1	TGTGCCAGCAGTGATACAGGGGACGGTAATCAGCCCCAGCATTTT	CASSDTGDGNQPQHF
TRBJ2-3	.	.	TRBV4-2	TGTGCCAGCAGCCAAGGCAACCAGAACACAGATACGCAGTATTTT	CASSQGNQNTDTQYF
TRBJ2-1	.	.	TRBV4-3	TGCGCCAGCAGCCAAGTGGGGCACACTACTTACAATGAGCAGTTCTTC	CASSQVGHTTYNEQFF
TRBJ1-4	.	TRBD1	TRBV18	TGTGCCAGCTCACCCGGGACAGGGAATGAAAAACTGTTTTTT	CASSPGTGNEKLFF
TRBJ1-1	.	.	TRBV19	TGTGCCAGTAGTATTGGTCCAGGTACCACTGAAGCTTTCTTT	CASSIGPGTTEAFF
TRBJ1-2	.	.	TRBV7-2	TGTGCCAGCAGCTTCCGCTATGGCTACACCTTC	CASSFRYGYTF
TRBJ1-2	.	TRBD1	TRBV27	TGTGCCAGCAGCCTCTCGGCAAGACAGGGTCAGTTCTATGGCTACACCTTC	CASSLSARQGQFYGYTF
TRBJ1-4	.	.	TRBV19	TGTGCCATTCGTGACGTCGACAGCGAAAAACTGTTTTTT	CAIRDVDSEKLFF
TRBJ2-1	.	TRBD2	TRBV7-3	TGTGCCAGCAGCTTAGTGGCGGGGGGGCCAAGTGAGCAGTTCTTC	CASSLVAGGPSEQFF
TRBJ2-3	.	.	TRBV11-2	TGTGCCAGCAGCTTAGAGCTAGAGCTCCGCACAGATACGCAGTATTTT	CASSLELELRTDTQYF
TRBJ1-5	.	TRBD1	TRBV2	TGTGCCAGCGGCGGACAGGGTTTAGGTCAGCCCCAGCATTTT	CASGGQGLGQPQHF
TRBJ1-3	.	.	TRBV19	TGTGCCAGTAGTACCCTTCAGGGAAACACCATATATTTT	CASSTLQGNTIYF
TRBJ2-1	.	TRBD2	TRBV6-5	TGTGCCAGCAGTTTACTAGCGGGGGGGCGGGGTGAGCAGTTCTTC	CASSLLAGGRGEQFF
TRBJ1-2	.	.	TRBV19	TGTGCCAGTAGTTCAGCACGGGGGACGGTCTATGGCTACACCTTC	CASSSARGTVYGYTF
TRBJ1-4	.	.	TRBV5-4	TGTGCCAGCAGCTTGGAACAGGGTAGTGAAAAACTGTTTTTT	CASSLEQGSEKLFF
TRBJ1-2	medium-sized	.	TRBV4-1	TGCGCCAGCAGCCAATCTCGTGGCTACACCTTC	CASSQSRGYTF
TRBJ1-1	.	.	TRBV30	TGTGCCTGGAGTGAAGGGAGATTAACTGAAGCTTTCTTT	CAWSEGRLTEAFF
TRBJ1-2	.	.	TRBV15	TGTGCCACCCGAGACAGTTCTAACTATGGCTACACCTTC	CATRDSSNYGYTF
TRBJ2-3	once	.	TRBV20-1	TGCAGTGGAGGCCCAGATACGCAGTATTTT	CSGGPDTQYF
TRBJ2-7	.	TRBD1	TRBV11-2	TGTGCCAGCAGCTTAATCGGAATCCGGGACAGGGCCTACGAGCAGTACTTC	CASSLIGIRDRAYEQYF
TRBJ1-6	.	TRBD1	TRBV30	TGTGCCTGGAGTCAAGGACAGGGTGGATCACCCCTCCACTTT	CAWSQGQGGSPLHF
TRBJ1-2	.	.	TRBV5-5	TGTGCCAGCAGCTTGGACATCCTGAACTATGGCTACACCTTC	CASSLDILNYGYTF
TRBJ2-1	.	TRBD2	TRBV5-1	TGCGCCAGCAGTCGAGACCTAGCGGGCCTCTACAATGAGCAGTTCTTC	CASSRDLAGLYNEQFF
TRBJ1-1	.	.	TRBV13	TGTGCCAGCAGTCTAGAGGGGGTTGGGGCTGAAGCTTTCTTT	CASSLEGVGAEAFF
TRBJ2-2	once	.	TRBV5-1	TGCGCCAGCAGTGGGCAGGCCACCGGGGAGCTGTTTTTT	CASSGQATGELFF
TRBJ2-6	.	.	TRBV9	TGTGCCAGCAGCGTAGCTCGCATGAGCTCTGGGGCCAACGTCCTGACTTTC	CASSVARMSSGANVLTF
TRBJ1-2	few	TRBD1	TRBV5-8	TGTGCCAGCGCCGAGGACGTAGGGGGCGGTTATGGCTACACCTTC	CASAEDVGGGYGYTF
TRBJ2-3	.	.	TRBV5-4	TGTGCCAGCAGCTCCGGCAGGGCGACAGATACGCAGTATTTT	CASSSGRATDTQYF
TRBJ1-6	.	TRBD1	TRBV6-5	TGTGCCAGCAGTGAACAGGGGTATAATTCACCCCTCCACTTT	CASSEQGYNSPLHF
TRBJ1-1	.	.	TRBV10-2	TGCGCCAGCAGACCGGGGATGGTCGACACTGAAGCTTTCTTT	CASRPGMVDTEAFF
TRBJ1-4	.	TRBD1	TRBV4-2	TGTGCCAGCAGCCAAGTAGGGGACCGGGACAGGTCCTTT	CASSQVGDRDRSF
TRBJ1-2	.	TRBD1	TRBV4-1	TGCGCCAGCAGCCCGAACCCGGGACAGAAGTACTATGGCTACACCTTC	CASSPNPGQKYYGYTF
TRBJ1-5	.	.	TRBV6-5	TGTGCCAGCTCAGGTACAGGACCTTATCAGCCCCAGCATTTT	CASSGTGPYQPQHF
TRBJ1-6	.	TRBD1	TRBV30	TGTGCTCTAGGACAGGGAACTAATTCACCCCTCCACTTT	CALGQGTNSPLHF
TRBJ2-4	.	TRBD2	TRBV4-2	TGTGCCAGCAGCCAAGATCGTAGCGGGCGGGGGGCCAAAAACATTCAGTACTTC	CASSQDRSGRGAKNIQYF
TRBJ1-4	once	TRBD1	TRBV28	TGTGCCAGCAGTTCCCCCGGACAGGGTGATGAAAAACTGTTTTTT	CASSSPGQGDEKLFF
TRBJ2-7	.	TRBD2	TRBV4-3	TGCGCCAGCAGCCAAGATCACCTGAATAGCGGGGCCTACGATCAGTACTTC	CASSQDHLNSGAYDQYF
TRBJ1-6	.	.	TRBV5-4	TGTGCCAGCAGCTTGAGCCGGGGAAGGGTGGATTCACCCCTCCACTTT	CASSLSRGRVDSPLHF